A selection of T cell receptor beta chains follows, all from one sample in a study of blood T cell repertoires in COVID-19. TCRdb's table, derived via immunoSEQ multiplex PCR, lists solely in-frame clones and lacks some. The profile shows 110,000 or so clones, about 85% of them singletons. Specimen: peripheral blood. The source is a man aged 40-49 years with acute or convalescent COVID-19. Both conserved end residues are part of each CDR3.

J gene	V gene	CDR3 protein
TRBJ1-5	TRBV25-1	CASSEFGTDNQPQHF
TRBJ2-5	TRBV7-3	CASSLMGQPQETQYF
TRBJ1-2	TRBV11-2	CASSLETGARGYTF
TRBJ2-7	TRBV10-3	CAISEPGTGNYEQYF
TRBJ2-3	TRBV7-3	CASSLTSSTDTQYF
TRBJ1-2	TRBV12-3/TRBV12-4	CASSFFSYGYTF
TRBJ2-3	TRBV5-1	CASSPGLAGPSTDTQYF
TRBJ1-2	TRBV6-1	CASSEVSNYGYTF
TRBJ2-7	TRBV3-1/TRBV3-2	CASRQGGLGEQYF
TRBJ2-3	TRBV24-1	CAISSGGEQYF
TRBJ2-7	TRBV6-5	CATRSYEQYF
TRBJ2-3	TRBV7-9	CASSSSSGGAFTDTQYF
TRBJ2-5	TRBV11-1	CASSLGSGSETQYF
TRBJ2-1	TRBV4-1	CASSQGRLVSSYNEQFF
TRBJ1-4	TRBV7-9	CASSHQQGSEKLFF
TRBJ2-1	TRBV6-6	CASSPTGSRGEQFF
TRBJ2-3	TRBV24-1	CATSAHSEEGTDTQYF
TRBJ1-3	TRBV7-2	CASSLVTSSSGNTIYF
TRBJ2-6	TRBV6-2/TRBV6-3	CASIPGNGGWPGANVLTF
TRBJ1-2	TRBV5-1	CASSLGPGYGYTF
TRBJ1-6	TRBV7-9	CASSLGGQINSPLHF
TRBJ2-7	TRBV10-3	CAISEYGTAILYEQYF
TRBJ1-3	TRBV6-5	CASTLDTSSGNTIYF
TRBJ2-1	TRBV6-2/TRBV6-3	CASSSSSSGGNEQFF
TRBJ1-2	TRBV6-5	CASRDRQVIRGYTF
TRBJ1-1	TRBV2	CASSGQGGWTEAFF
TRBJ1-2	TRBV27	CATRRELRLYGYTF
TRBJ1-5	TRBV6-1	CASSANRGGYSNQPQHF
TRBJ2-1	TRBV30	CAWSVRLAGGNEQFF
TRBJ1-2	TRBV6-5	CASSTPGQGHYGYTF
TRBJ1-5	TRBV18	CASSRTPGRGDNQPQHF
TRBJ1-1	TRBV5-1	CASSLATTGADTEAFF
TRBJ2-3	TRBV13	CASSLVPAGAWGQYF
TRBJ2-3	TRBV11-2	CASSFQDTQYF
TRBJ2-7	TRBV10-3	CAISGTHLDREDEQYF
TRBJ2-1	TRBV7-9	CASPSDRGGYNEQFF
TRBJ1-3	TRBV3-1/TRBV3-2	CASSQDPDPSGNTIYF
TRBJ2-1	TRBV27	CASSNRQGGAQFF
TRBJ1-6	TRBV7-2	CASSLMQGSNSPLHF
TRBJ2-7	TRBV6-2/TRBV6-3	CASSYIRIDKEQYF
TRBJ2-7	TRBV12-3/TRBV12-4	CASSSQTVGEQYF
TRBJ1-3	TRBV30	CAWSVGGTSGNTIYF
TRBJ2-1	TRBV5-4	CASSHQGYNEQFF
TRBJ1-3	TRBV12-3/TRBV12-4	CASSLQGGNTIYF
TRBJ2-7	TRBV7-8	CASSLGRRLEEQYF
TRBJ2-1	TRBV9	CASSVGAGAYNEQFF
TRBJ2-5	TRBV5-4	CASSPNKRGGYQETQYF
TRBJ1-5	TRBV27	CASSLSWQGGSSNQPQHF
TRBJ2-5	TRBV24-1	CATSDAENRDRKETQYF
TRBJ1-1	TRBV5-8	CASSPGDRLNTEAFF
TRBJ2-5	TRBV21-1	CASSRLAFETQYF
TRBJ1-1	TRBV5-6	CASSLGRAAFF
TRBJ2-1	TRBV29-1	CSATQATEQFF
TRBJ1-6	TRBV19	CASNPGQMNSPLHF
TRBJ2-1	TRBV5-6	CASSAGLDRNYNEQFF